This entry features one T cell receptor (beta chain) sequence. Its target is unknown. Clones were sequenced by immunoSEQ multiplex PCR, and TCRdb holds only the in-frame ones, with some missing. Among about 50,000 clones listed, approximately 89% were seen once. This entry comes from a study of OX40 agonist ivuxolimab in advanced cancers. The wider study: The group had a mean age of 60 years, ranged from about 23 to 85, and was 82.7% male. Study-wide points: Expanded clones tended on average to be more numerous among CD8+ T cells than CD4+. Some of the lowest clonal expansion was seen in partial responders at 0.1-3.0 mg/kg.

V was shortened by 4 bases and J by 4 bases, with 16 bases between the two germline ends. This CDR3 has 15 amino acids. From germline, CDR1 is SNHLY and CDR2 FYNNEI. Systemic immunosuppression or a history of autoimmune disease excluded patients. This specimen was CD4+ or CD8+ T cells sorted from blood, taken in a trial of the OX40 agonist ivuxolimab. The genes are TRBV2 and TRBJ1-2, with a tentative D call TRBD1 (6 bases). This receptor was taken from an adult with an advanced solid tumor such as melanoma, head and neck, liver or kidney cancer. The CDR3 nucleotides are TGTGCCAGCAGTGGGCTACAGGGCTTATTCTATGGCTACACCTTC. This codes for CASSGLQGLFYGYTF.